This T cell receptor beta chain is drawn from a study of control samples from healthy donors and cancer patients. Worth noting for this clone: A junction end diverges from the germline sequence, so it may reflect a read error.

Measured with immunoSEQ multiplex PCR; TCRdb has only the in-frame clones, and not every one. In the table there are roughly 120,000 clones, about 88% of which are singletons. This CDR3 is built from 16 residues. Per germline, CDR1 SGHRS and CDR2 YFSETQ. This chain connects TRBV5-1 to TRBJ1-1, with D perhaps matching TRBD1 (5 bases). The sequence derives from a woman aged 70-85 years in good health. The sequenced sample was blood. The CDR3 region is CANSLAAGTMNTEAFF. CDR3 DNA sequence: TGCGCCAACAGCTTGGCCGCAGGGACGATGAACACTGAAGCTTTCTTT.